A single sample is the source of the 24 T cell receptor beta chains below, sequenced in a study of beta chain features in type 1 diabetes. Reverse transcribing all isolated RNA meant expressed TCRB transcripts were sequenced. Libraries were prepared by immunoSEQ multiplex PCR; TCRdb keeps only in-frame clonotypes and omits some of them. The sample holds 350,000 to 450,000 clones, around 16% seen once. The sample taken for sequencing was naive CD4+ T cells from blood. The receptors derive from a woman aged 18-30 years in good health.

This clone showed up just a few times. The V call is TRBV18, the J call TRBJ2-6; D may be TRBD1 (6 bases). Trimming took 3 bases from V and 1 from J, leaving 16 bases between them. Germline V gene data show CDR1 as KGHSH and CDR2 as LQKENI. The CDR3 runs 18 residues. CDR3 in amino acids: CASSPSHMGQSGANVLTF. CDR3 nucleotide sequence: TGTGCCAGCTCACCGTCGCACATGGGACAATCTGGGGCCAACGTCCTGACTTTC.

Regarding this clone: This sample also contains other DNA sequences that code for the same CDR3. V and J are TRBV7-2 and TRBJ1-1; TRBD1 is a possible D gene (5 bases). The V gene lost 1 base and the J gene lost 0 bases, with 6 bases spanning the gap. CDR1 and CDR2 from the germline V gene are SGHTA and FQGNSA. This CDR3 has 14 residues. CDR3 sequence reads: CASSLGQLNTEAFF. For the CDR3, the DNA is TGTGCCAGCAGCTTAGGACAGCTGAACACTGAAGCTTTCTTT.

The CDR3 DNA follows: TGCGCCAGCAGCCCCTGGACAGGATTGAACACTGAAGCTTTCTTT. Its protein product is CASSPWTGLNTEAFF. The chain recombines TRBV5-1 with TRBJ1-1, with 7 bases identical to TRBD1. The ends lost 4 bases at V and 0 bases at J; junction bases unmatched: 6. Germline loops: CDR1 SGHRS, CDR2 YFSETQ. This CDR3 has 15 residues.

The chain couples TRBV29-1 to TRBJ2-7; the match to TRBD2 covers 7 bases. This CDR3 spans 22 amino acids. CDR1 is SQVTM and CDR2 is ANQGSEA in the germline V gene. V shed 4 bases, J shed 3 bases, and the junction held 33 bases outside the gene matches. The CDR3 region is CSVGRSAGEPPGVPGGVYEQYF. The CDR3 DNA reads TGCAGCGTTGGCAGGTCTGCGGGAGAGCCTCCCGGGGTACCCGGTGGGGTCTACGAGCAGTACTTC.

V gene TRBV20-1 combines with J gene TRBJ2-5; maybe TRBD2 (5 bases). Trimming stripped 2 bases from V and 9 bases from J, with 10 bases between. The CDR3 is 11 residues long. In germline, CDR1 is DFQATT, CDR2 SNEGSKA (reference sequence). CDR3 nucleotide sequence: TGCAGTGCTAGACCCGGGGTGTCCCAGTACTTC. Translating gives CSARPGVSQYF.

This clone was counted a few times. CDR3 region: CASSPGPYQARGNEQFF. CDR3 coding DNA: TGTGCCAGCAGTCCTGGCCCTTACCAGGCGCGGGGGAATGAGCAGTTCTTC. The J gene is TRBJ2-1, the V gene TRBV28, with 7 positions matching TRBD2. This CDR3 spans 17 amino acids. The germline V gene has CDR1 MDHEN and CDR2 SYDVKM. The ends lost 5 bases at V and 7 bases at J; junction bases unmatched: 17.

V gene TRBV6-5 combines with J gene TRBJ2-7; TRBD2 is a possible D gene (6 bases). Trimming removed 10 bases from V and 0 bases from J, with 10 bases in between. The CDR3 runs 12 residues. The germline CDR1 and CDR2 sequences are MNHEY and SVGAGI. The CDR3 spells CATRETSYEQYF. The CDR3 DNA reads as TGTGCCACCCGGGAGACCTCCTACGAGCAGTACTTC.

The V call is TRBV5-1, the J call TRBJ2-7; D is possibly TRBD1 (6 bases). CDR3 length: 15 residues. Looked up from germline, CDR1 is SGHRS and CDR2 is YFSETQ. Deletions cut 4 bases from V and 1 base from J, with 15 bases between. The CDR3 bases are TGCGCCAGCAGCCCGTGGTACAGGGAATCCTACGAGCAGTACTTC. Translated: CASSPWYRESYEQYF.

This chain uses TRBV25-1 with TRBJ2-7; TRBD2 aligns across 11 bases. CDR1 and CDR2 from the germline V gene are MGHDK and SYGVNS. The CDR3 is made up of 16 amino acids. Losses at the gene ends were 3 bases for V and 1 base for J; bases not matched to a gene: 5. CDR3 residues: CASSDLLAGGSYEQYF. The CDR3 DNA follows: TGTGCCAGCAGTGATCTCCTAGCGGGAGGATCCTACGAGCAGTACTTC.

This clone showed up just a few times. V gene TRBV27 combines with J gene TRBJ2-5; 9 nucleotides line up with TRBD1. J lost 3 bases, V lost 5 bases, and 1 base had no gene match. The CDR3 spans 13 residues. Per the germline V gene, CDR1 is MNHEY and CDR2 is SMNVEV (reference sequence). The DNA of the CDR3 is TGTGCCAGCAGTAGGGACAGGGAAGAGACCCAGTACTTC. Amino acid sequence: CASSRDREETQYF.

The chain has TRBV27 and TRBJ1-2; D call uncertain. CDR3 size: 15 residues. CDR1 MNHEY and CDR2 SMNVEV come from the germline V gene (reference sequence). Trimming took off 7 bases at V and 8 bases at J, with 23 bases between the two ends. In DNA form, the CDR3 reads TGTGCCAGCACTCTAATTTCCGGGAGCGGCTTGGGCTACACCTTC. Residues: CASTLISGSGLGYTF.

The CDR3 DNA sequence: TGCGCCAGCAGCTCGACTAGCGCGTTCACCGGGGAGCTGTTTTTT. It yields the protein CASSSTSAFTGELFF. J is TRBJ2-2 and V is TRBV5-1; 8 nucleotides match TRBD2. CDR3 length equals 15 residues. Looked up from germline, CDR1 is SGHRS and CDR2 is YFSETQ. V trimming: 3 bases; J trimming: 4 bases; junction bases outside the gene matches: 5.

This clone came up a few times. The chain employs TRBV5-1 and TRBJ2-1, with TRBD1 matching 7 bases. Looked up from germline, CDR1 is SGHRS and CDR2 is YFSETQ. V shed 1 base, J shed 0 bases, and the junction held 4 bases outside the gene matches. CDR3 size: 16 residues. CDR3 residues: CASSLLGGHSYNEQFF. DNA of the CDR3: TGCGCCAGCAGCTTGTTAGGGGGCCACTCCTACAATGAGCAGTTCTTC.

This rearrangement joins TRBV7-8 to TRBJ2-5; D is possibly TRBD2 (6 bases). The CDR3 runs to 13 residues. Deletions cut 6 bases from V and 4 bases from J, with 12 bases between. Germline CDR1 reads SGHVS; CDR2 reads FQNEAQ. The CDR3: CASRHRRGETQYF. The CDR3 DNA reads as TGTGCCAGCAGGCATCGGCGGGGAGAGACCCAGTACTTC.

The rearrangement links TRBV6-6 to TRBJ2-1; D is undetermined. Trimming cost V 7 bases and J 5 bases, with 6 bases left between them. The CDR3 has 11 residues. In germline, CDR1 is MNHNY, CDR2 SVGAGI (reference sequence). The CDR3 bases are TGTGCCAGCAATCTTAACAATGAGCAGTTCTTC. It encodes CASNLNNEQFF.

This rearrangement joins TRBV25-1 to TRBJ1-2, with 8 bases fitting TRBD1. After removal of 6 bases from V and 4 bases from J, the junction contained 7 bases not matched to a gene. The CDR3 extends over 14 amino acids. Germline CDR1 reads MGHDK; CDR2 reads SYGVNS. The CDR3 is CASRGTGLLYGYTF. CDR3 DNA sequence: TGTGCCAGCAGAGGGACAGGTCTACTCTATGGCTACACCTTC.

This clone was detected only a few times. V usage is TRBV5-4 and J usage is TRBJ2-7; 7 nucleotides align to TRBD1. V lost 4 bases, J lost 4 bases, and 14 bases stayed unmatched. CDR1 is SGHNT and CDR2 is YYREEE in the germline V gene (reference sequence). This CDR3 is built from 16 residues. CDR3 sequence: CASSPARGTELYEQYF. CDR3 nucleotides: TGTGCCAGCAGCCCCGCCCGAGGGACAGAGTTATACGAGCAGTACTTC.

V is TRBV7-3 and J is TRBJ2-5, with D tentatively TRBD2 (6 bases). The V gene's germline CDR1 is SGHTA and CDR2 FQGTGA. The CDR3 totals 15 residues. The V and J ends lost 2 bases and 1 base respectively, with 11 bases between them. CDR3 DNA sequence: TGTGCCAGCAGCTTAGGAGGGCAGGCCCAAGAGACCCAGTACTTC. Protein product: CASSLGGQAQETQYF. The full variable domain, completed using reference TRBV7-3 and TRBJ2-5, is GAGVSQTPSNKVTEKGKYVELRCDPISGHTALYWYRQSLGQGPEFLIYFQGTGAADDSGLPNDRFFAVRPEGSVSTLKIQRTERGDSAVYLCASSLGGQAQETQYFGPGTRLLVL.

This clone was counted only a few times. The rearrangement links TRBV10-3 to TRBJ2-1; 8 bases match TRBD1. The V gene's germline CDR1 is ENHRY and CDR2 SYGVKD. This CDR3 has 14 amino acids. V was clipped by 7 bases and J by 6 bases; unmatched bases: 8. DNA for the CDR3: TGTGCCATCAAAGGACAGGGTGTTCGCAATGAGCAGTTCTTC. Protein: CAIKGQGVRNEQFF.

The V gene is TRBV29-1, the J gene TRBJ2-1, with D tentatively TRBD1 (5 bases). Germline V gene lookup returns CDR1 SQVTM and CDR2 ANQGSEA. Trimming pared 3 bases from V and 4 bases from J, leaving 10 bases between. The CDR3 totals 13 residues. The CDR3 here is CSVEGLGYNEQFF. The CDR3 DNA reads TGCAGCGTTGAGGGGCTGGGATACAATGAGCAGTTCTTC.

This clone turned up a few times. J is TRBJ1-1 and V is TRBV29-1, with no clear D. Per the germline V gene, CDR1 is SQVTM and CDR2 is ANQGSEA. The CDR3 is made up of 12 amino acids. Trimming removed 7 bases at V and 1 base at J, with 10 bases between. This CDR3 reads CSAVPGNTEAFF. CDR3 bases: TGCAGCGCGGTACCGGGGAACACTGAAGCTTTCTTT.

This clone was seen a few times. This chain joins TRBV2 and TRBJ2-5, with a tentative D call TRBD2 (6 bases). The CDR3 runs 13 residues. Germline V gives CDR1 SNHLY, CDR2 FYNNEI. V lost 6 bases, J lost 5 bases, and 13 bases lay in between. CDR3 residues: CASRRDSAETQYF. The DNA for the CDR3 is TGTGCCAGCAGGCGGGACTCCGCCGAGACCCAGTACTTC.

This clone was detected a few times. The J gene is TRBJ2-7, the V gene TRBV5-4; D perhaps matches TRBD2 (5 bases). Trimming removed 4 bases at V and 2 bases at J, with 19 bases between. The length of the CDR3 is 16 residues. Germline assignment: CDR1 SGHNT and CDR2 YYREEE (reference sequence). CDR3 bases: TGTGCCAGCAGCCACCCCCGAGGAGGAGCTACCTACGAGCAGTACTTC. This translates into CASSHPRGGATYEQYF.

This clone was picked up a small number of times. Other DNA sequences in the same sample also yield this CDR3. The V call is TRBV2, the J call TRBJ2-1; D is ambiguous. Trimming stripped 5 bases from V and 4 bases from J, with 3 bases between. Germline V lookup: CDR1 SNHLY, CDR2 FYNNEI. This CDR3 is built from 11 residues. For the CDR3, the DNA is TGTGCCAGCAGTTATTACAATGAGCAGTTCTTC. Translating gives CASSYYNEQFF.